Presented here are 4 T cell receptor beta chains from one specimen sequenced in a study of a mutant IDH1 vaccine in newly diagnosed glioma. Sequencing used immunoSEQ multiplex PCR; TCRdb keeps in-frame clones, though not all of them. The table records approximately 52,000 clones, approximately 80% of them present only once. The time point is: baseline, week 1 (first vaccination visit). Noted treatment: pre-vaccination baseline after standard-of-care therapy. The sample here was PBMCs, taken from a glioma patient treated with radiotherapy, temozolomide or both. Every receptor here comes from a woman in her thirties or forties with glioma.

In DNA form, the CDR3 reads TGTGCCAGCAGCGCGCCGGGGACTAGCGGGGGCTACACCGGGGAGCTGTTTTTT. Amino acid sequence: CASSAPGTSGGYTGELFF. The V gene is TRBV5-4, the J gene TRBJ2-2; TRBD2 matches at 14 bases. Trimming took 4 bases from V and 3 from J; bases not matched to a gene: 8. Germline CDR1 and CDR2: SGHNT and YYREEE (reference sequence). The CDR3 extends over 18 amino acids.

This clone came up once. This chain joins TRBV6-1 and TRBJ2-7; a possible D gene is TRBD1 (5 bases). V gave up 0 bases and J gave up 0 bases, with 9 bases separating them. Germline V gene data show CDR1 as MNHNS and CDR2 as SASEGT. This CDR3 has 15 amino acids. The CDR3: CASSEARGRSYEQYF. In DNA, the CDR3 is TGTGCCAGCAGTGAAGCAAGGGGCCGCTCCTACGAGCAGTACTTC.

The chain employs TRBV6-5 and TRBJ1-3; 7 nucleotides match TRBD1. Germline CDR1 and CDR2: MNHEY and SVGAGI. J gave up 0 bases and V 6 bases, and 5 bases lay outside the gene matches. This CDR3 has 15 amino acids. CDR3 residues: CASSRDSFSGNTIYF. CDR3 in DNA: TGTGCCAGCAGCCGGGACAGTTTCTCTGGAAACACCATATATTTT.

This clone appeared a few times. The CDR3 DNA sequence: TGTGCCAGCAGATCAGGGGGCGGCGAGCAGTACTTC. It encodes CASRSGGGEQYF. V gene TRBV7-8 combines with J gene TRBJ2-7; 8 bases are shared with TRBD1. Germline CDR1 and CDR2: SGHVS and FQNEAQ. The V and J ends lost 6 bases and 6 bases, in that order; junction bases with no gene match: 4. The CDR3 sequence is 12 residues long.